This T cell receptor beta chain was identified in a study of blood T cell repertoires in COVID-19. Study information: COVID-19 samples from acute and convalescent phases originated in the United States, Italy and Spain. PBMCs, B-cell-depleted T cells, or T cells provided the cDNA or gDNA that made up the material.

CDR3 size: 15 residues. In germline, CDR1 is SNHLY, CDR2 FYNNEI. The V and J ends lost 6 bases and 7 bases, in that order; junction bases with no gene match: 12. Original analysis: Estimated nucleated cell counts came from reference gene primer amplification. Repertoires were generated with immunoSEQ multiplex PCR, while TCRdb's copy carries only in-frame clones and drops some. V, J and clone size are those of that table, while D and trimming were read from the DNA. The data contain roughly 170,000 clones, 86% of them singletons. This TCR was sampled from a man between 65 and 80 years old with active or convalescent COVID-19. The chain carries TRBV2 and TRBJ2-7; 10 bases align to TRBD2. The sample consisted of peripheral blood. CDR3 sequence (DNA): TGTGCCAGCAGAAGAGGCCTAGCGGGAGCTTTTGAGCAGTACTTC. Protein: CASRRGLAGAFEQYF.